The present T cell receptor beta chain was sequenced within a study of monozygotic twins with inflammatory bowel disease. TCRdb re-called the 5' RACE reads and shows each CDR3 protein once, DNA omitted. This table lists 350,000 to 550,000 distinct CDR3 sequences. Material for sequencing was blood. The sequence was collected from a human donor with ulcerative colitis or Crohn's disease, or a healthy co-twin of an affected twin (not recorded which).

CDR3 region: CASTPVNRIGEAFF. The J gene is TRBJ1-1, the V gene TRBV5-5; TCRdb picks TRBD1, but there is no DNA to check that call. This CDR3 region has 14 residues. CDR1 and CDR2 (germline): SGHKS, YYEKEE (reference sequence).